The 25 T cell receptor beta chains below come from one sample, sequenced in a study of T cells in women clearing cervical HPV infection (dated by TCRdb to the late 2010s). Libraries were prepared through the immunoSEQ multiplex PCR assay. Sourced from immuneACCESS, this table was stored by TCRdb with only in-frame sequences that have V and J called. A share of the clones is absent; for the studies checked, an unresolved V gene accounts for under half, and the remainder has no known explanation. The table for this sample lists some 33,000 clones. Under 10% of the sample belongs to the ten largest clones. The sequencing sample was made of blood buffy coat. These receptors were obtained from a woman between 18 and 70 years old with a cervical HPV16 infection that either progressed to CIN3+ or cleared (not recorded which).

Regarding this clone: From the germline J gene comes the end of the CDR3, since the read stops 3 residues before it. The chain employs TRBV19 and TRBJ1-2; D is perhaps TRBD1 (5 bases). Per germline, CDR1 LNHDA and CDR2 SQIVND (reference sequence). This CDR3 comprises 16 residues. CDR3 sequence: CASSILSRVGVDTYTF. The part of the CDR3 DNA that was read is TGTGCCAGTAGTATTCTGAGCAGGGTTGGAGTAGATACC.

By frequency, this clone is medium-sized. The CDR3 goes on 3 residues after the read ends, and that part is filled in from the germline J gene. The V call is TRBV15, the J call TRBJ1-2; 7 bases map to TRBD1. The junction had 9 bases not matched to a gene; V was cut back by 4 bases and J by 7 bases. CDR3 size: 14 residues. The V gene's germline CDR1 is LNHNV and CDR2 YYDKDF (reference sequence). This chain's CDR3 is CATSTRQGGTGYTF. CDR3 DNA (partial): TGTGCCACCAGCACCCGACAGGGAGGGACTGGC. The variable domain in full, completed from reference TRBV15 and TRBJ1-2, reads DAMVIQNPRYQVTQFGKPVTLSCSQTLNHNVMYWYQQKSSQAPKLLFHYYDKDFNNEADTPDNFQSRRPNTSFCFLDIRSPGLGDTAMYLCATSTRQGGTGYTFGSGTRLTVV.

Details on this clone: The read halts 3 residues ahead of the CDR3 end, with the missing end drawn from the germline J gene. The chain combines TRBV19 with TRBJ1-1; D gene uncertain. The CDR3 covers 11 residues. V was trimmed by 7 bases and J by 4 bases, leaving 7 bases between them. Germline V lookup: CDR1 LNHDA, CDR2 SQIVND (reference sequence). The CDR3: CASKGTTEAFF. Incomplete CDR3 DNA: TGTGCCAGTAAAGGTACCACTGAA.

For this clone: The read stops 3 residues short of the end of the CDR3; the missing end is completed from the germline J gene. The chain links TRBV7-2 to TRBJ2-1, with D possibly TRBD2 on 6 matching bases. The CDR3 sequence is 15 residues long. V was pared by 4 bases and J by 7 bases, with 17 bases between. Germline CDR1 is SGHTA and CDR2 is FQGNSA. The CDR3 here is CASSYGLTGRNEQFF. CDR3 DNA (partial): TGTGCCAGCAGCTACGGACTGACGGGGAGGAATGAG.

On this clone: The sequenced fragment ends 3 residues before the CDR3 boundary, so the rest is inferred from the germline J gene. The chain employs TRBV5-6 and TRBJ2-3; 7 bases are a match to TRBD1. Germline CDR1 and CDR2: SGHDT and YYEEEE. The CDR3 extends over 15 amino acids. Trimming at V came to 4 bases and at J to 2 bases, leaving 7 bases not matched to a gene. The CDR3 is CASSPGTAHTDTQYF. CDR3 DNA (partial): TGTGCCAGCAGCCCCGGGACAGCCCACACAGATACG.

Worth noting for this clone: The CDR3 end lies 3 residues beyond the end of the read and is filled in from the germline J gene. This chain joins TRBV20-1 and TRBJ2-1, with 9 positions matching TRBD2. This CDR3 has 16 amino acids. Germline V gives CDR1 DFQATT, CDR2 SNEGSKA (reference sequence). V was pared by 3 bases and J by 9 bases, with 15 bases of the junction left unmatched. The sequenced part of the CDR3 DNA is TGCAGTGCTAGGACCCCCGGGGCGGGGGGGCGTGGTGAG. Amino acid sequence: CSARTPGAGGRGE. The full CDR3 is CSARTPGAGGRGEQFF.

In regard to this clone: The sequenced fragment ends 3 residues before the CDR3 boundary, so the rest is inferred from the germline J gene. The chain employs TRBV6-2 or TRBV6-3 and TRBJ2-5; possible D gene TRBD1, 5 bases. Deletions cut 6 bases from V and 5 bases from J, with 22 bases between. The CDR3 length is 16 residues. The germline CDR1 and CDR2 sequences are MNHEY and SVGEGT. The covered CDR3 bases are TGTGCCAGCAGATACCGCGACAGTGGACGACGGGAGACC. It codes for CASRYRDSGRRET. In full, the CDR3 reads CASRYRDSGRRETQYF.

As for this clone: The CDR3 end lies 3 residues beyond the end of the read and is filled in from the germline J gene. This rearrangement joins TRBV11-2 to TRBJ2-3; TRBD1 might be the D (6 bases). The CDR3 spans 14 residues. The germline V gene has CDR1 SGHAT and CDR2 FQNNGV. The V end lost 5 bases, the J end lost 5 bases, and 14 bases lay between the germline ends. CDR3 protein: CASSPRQVKDTQYF. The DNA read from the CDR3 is TGTGCCAGCAGCCCTCGACAGGTGAAAGATACG.

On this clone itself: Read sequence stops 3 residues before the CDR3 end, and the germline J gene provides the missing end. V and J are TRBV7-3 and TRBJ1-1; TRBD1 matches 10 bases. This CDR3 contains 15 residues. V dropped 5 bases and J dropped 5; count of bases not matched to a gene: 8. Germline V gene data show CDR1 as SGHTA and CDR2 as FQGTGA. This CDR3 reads CASSLGTGERTEAFF. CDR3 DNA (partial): TGTGCCAGCAGCCTAGGGACAGGGGAAAGGACTGAA.

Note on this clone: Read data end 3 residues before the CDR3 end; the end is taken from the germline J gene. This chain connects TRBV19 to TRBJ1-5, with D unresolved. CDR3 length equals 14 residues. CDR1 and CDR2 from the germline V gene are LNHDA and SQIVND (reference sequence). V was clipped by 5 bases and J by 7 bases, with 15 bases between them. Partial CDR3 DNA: TGTGCCAGTAGTCGTAGTAACCCGCGGCAGCCC. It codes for CASSRSNPRQP. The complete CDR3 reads CASSRSNPRQPQHF.

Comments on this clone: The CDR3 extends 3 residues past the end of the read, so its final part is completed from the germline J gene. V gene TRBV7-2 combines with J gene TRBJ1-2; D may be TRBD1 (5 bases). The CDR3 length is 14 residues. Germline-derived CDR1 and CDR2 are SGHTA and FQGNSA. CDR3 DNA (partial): TGTGCCAGCAGCACAAATAGGGACTCCTACGAC. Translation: CASSTNRDSYD. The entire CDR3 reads CASSTNRDSYDYTF.

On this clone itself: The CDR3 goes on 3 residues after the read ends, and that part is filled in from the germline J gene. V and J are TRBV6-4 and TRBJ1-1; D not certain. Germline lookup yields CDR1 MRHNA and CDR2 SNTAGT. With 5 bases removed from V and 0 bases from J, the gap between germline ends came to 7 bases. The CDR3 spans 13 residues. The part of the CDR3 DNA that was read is TGTGCCAGCAGTCGTCAGATGAACACTGAA. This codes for CASSRQMNTE. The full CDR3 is CASSRQMNTEAFF.

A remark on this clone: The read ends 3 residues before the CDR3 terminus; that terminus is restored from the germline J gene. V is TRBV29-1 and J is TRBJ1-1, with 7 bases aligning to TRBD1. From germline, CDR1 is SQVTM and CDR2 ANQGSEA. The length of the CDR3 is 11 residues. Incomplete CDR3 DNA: TGCAGCGTTGGACAGGGCGGAGAA. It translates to CSVGQGGE. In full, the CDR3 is CSVGQGGEAFF.

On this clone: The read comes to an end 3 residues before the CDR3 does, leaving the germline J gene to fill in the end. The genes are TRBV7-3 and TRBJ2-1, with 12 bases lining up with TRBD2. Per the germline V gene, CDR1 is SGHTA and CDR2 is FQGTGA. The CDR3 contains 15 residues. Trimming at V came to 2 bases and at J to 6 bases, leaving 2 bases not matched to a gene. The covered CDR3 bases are TGTGCCAGCAGCTTACTAGCGGGAGGGGGCAATGAG. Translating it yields CASSLLAGGGNE. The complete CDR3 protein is CASSLLAGGGNEQFF.

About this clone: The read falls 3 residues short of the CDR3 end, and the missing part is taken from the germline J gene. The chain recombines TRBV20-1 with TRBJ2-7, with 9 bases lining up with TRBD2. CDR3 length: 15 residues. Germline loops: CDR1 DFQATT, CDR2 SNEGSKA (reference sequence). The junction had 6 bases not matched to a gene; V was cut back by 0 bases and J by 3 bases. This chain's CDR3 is CSARERTSVLYEQYF. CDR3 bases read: TGCAGTGCTAGAGAAAGGACTAGCGTACTCTACGAG.

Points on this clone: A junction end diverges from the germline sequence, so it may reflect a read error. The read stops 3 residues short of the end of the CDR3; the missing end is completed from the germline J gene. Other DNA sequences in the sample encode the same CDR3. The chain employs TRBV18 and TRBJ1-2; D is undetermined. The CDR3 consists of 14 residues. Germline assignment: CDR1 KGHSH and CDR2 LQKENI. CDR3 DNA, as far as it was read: TGTGCCAGCTCCCCACCGTCCCTAACCTACGAC. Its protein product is CASSPPSLTYD. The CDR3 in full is CASSPPSLTYDYTF.

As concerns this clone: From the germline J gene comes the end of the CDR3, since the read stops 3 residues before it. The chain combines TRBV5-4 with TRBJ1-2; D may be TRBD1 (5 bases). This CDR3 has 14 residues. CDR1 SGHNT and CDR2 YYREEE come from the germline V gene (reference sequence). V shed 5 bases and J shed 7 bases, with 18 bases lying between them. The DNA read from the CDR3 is TGTGCCAGCAGGGGCTATGGCAGGGCACTTGGC. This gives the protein CASRGYGRALG. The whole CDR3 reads CASRGYGRALGYTF.

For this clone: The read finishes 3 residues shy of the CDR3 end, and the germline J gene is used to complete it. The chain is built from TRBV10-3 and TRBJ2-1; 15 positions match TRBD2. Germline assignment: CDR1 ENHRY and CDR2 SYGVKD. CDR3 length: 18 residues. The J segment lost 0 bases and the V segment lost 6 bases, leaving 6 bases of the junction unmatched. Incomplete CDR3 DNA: TGTGCCATCAGATGGGGACTAGCGGGGGGCAGCTCCTACAATGAG. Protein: CAIRWGLAGGSSYNE. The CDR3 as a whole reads CAIRWGLAGGSSYNEQFF.

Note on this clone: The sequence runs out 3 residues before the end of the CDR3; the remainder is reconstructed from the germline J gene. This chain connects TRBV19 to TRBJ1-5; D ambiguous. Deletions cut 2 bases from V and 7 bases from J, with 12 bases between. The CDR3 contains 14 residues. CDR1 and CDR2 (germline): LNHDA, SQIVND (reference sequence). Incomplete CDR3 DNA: TGTGCCAGTAGTATATCCCCTTCGCTACAGCCC. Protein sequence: CASSISPSLQP. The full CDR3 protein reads CASSISPSLQPQHF.

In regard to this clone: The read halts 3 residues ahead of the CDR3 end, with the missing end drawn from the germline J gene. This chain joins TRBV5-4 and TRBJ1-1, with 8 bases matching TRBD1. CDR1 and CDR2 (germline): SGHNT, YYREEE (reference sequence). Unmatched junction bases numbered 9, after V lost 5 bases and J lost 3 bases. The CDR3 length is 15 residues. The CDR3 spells CASRDRGKLDTEAFF. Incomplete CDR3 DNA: TGTGCCAGCAGAGACAGGGGTAAACTTGACACTGAA.

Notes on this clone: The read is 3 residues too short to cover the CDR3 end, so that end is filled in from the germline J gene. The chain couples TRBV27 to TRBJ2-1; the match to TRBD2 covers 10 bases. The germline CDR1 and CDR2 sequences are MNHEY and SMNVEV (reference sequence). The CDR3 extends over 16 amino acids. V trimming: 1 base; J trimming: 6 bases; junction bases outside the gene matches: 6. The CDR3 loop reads CASSLLASGSGNEQFF. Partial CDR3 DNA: TGTGCCAGCAGTTTATTAGCTAGCGGGAGCGGCAATGAG.

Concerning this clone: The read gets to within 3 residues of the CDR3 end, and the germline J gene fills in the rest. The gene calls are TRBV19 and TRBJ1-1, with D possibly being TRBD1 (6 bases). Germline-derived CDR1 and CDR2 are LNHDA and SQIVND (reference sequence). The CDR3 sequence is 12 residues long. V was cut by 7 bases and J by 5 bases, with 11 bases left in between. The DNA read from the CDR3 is TGTGCCAGTATCTGGAGGGGGACTGAA. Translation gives CASIWRGTE. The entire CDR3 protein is CASIWRGTEAFF.

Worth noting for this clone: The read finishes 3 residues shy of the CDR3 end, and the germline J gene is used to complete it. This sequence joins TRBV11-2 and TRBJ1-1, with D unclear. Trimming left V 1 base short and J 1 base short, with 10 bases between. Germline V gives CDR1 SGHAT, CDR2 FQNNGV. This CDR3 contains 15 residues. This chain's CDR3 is CASSLGRARNTEAFF. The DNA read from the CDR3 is TGTGCCAGCAGCTTAGGCAGAGCTAGGAACACTGAA.

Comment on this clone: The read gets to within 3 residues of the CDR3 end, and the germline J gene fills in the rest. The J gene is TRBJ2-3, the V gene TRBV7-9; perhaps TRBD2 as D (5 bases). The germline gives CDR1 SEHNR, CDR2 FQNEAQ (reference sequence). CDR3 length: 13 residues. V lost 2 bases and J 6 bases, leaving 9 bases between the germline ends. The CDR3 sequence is CASSLIRGDTQYF. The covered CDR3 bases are TGTGCCAGCAGCTTAATCCGCGGGGATACG.

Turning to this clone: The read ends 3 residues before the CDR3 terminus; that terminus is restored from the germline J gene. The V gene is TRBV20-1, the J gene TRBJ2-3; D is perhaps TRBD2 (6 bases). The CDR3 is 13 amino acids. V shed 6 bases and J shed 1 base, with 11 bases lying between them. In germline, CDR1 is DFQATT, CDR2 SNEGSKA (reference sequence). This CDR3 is CSASGGGTDTQYF. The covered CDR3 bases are TGCAGTGCCTCCGGGGGAGGCACAGATACG.